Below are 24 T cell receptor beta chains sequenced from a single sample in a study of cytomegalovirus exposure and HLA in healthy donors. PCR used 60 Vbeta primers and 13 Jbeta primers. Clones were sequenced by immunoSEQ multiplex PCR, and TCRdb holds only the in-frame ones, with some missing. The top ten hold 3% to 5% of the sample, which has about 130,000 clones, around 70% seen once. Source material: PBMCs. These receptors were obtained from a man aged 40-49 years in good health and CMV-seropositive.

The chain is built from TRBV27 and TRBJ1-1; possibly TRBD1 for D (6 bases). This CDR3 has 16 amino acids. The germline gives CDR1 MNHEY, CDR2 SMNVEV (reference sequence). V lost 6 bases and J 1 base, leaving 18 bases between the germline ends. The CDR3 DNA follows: TGTGCCAGCAGGCCCGGACAGTTCTATAAGAACACTGAAGCTTTCTTT. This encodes CASRPGQFYKNTEAFF.

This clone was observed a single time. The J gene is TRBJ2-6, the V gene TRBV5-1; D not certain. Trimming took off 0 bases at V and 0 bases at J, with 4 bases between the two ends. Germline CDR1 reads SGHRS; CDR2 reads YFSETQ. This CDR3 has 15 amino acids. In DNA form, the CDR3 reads TGCGCCAGCAGCTTGGACTCCTCTGGGGCCAACGTCCTGACTTTC. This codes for CASSLDSSGANVLTF.

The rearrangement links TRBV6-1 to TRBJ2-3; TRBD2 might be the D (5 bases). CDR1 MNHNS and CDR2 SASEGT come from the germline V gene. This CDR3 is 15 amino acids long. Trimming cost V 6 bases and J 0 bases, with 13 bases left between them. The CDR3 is CASRGVRVSTDTQYF. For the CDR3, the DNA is TGTGCCAGCAGGGGAGTAAGGGTGAGCACAGATACGCAGTATTTT.

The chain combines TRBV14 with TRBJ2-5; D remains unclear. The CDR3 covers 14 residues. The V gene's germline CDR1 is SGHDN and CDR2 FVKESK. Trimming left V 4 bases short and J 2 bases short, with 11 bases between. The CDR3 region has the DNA TGTGCCAGCAGCCCCCGGTCGCTACAAGAGACCCAGTACTTC. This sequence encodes CASSPRSLQETQYF.

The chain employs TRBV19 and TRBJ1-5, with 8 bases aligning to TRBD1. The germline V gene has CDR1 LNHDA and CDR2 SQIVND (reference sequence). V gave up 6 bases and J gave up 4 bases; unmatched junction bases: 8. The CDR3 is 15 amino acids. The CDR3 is CASRAPGGGNQPQHF. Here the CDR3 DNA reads TGTGCCAGTAGGGCGCCAGGGGGCGGTAATCAGCCCCAGCATTTT.

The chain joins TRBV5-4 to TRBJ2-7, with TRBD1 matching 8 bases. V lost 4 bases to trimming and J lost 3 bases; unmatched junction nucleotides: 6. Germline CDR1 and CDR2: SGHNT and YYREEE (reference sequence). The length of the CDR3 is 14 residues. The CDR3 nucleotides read TGTGCCAGCAGCGCCCGGACAGGGAACTACGAGCAGTACTTC. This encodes CASSARTGNYEQYF.

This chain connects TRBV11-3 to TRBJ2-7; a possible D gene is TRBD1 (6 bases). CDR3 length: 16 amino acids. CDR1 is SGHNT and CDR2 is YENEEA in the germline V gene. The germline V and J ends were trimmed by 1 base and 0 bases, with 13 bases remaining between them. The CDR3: CASSLGGQRSSYEQYF. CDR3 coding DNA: TGTGCCAGCAGCTTAGGAGGACAGAGGAGCTCCTACGAGCAGTACTTC. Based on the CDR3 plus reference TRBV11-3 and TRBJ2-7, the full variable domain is EAGVVQSPRYKIIEKKQPVAFWCNPISGHNTLYWYLQNLGQGPELLIRYENEEAVDDSQLPKDRFSAERLKGVDSTLKIQPAELGDSAVYLCASSLGGQRSSYEQYFGPGTRLTVT.

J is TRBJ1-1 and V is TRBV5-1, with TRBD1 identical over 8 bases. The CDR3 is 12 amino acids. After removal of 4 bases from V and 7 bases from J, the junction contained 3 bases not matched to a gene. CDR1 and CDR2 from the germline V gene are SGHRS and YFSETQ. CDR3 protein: CASSLDRGEAFF. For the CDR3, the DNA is TGCGCCAGCAGCCTTGACAGGGGTGAAGCTTTCTTT.

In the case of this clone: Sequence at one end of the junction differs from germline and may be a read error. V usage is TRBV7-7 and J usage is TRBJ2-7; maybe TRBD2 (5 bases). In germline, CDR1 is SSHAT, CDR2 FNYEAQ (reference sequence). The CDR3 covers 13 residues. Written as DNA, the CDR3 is TGTGCTAGCAGCCCTCGGGATGGCTACGAGCAGTACTTC. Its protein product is CASSPRDGYEQYF.

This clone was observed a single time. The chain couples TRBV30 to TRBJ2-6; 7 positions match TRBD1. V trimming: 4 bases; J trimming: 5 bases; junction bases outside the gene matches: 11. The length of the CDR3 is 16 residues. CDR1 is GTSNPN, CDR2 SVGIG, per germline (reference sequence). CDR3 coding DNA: TGTGCCTGGAAACGACAGGGTAATTTGTGGGCCAACGTCCTGACTTTC. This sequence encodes CAWKRQGNLWANVLTF.

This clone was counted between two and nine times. CDR3 sequence reads: CASSLAGTNNSPLHF. CDR3 sequence (DNA): TGCGCCAGCAGCTTGGCCGGGACAAATAATTCACCCCTCCACTTT. The chain carries TRBV5-1 and TRBJ1-6; tentatively, D is TRBD1 (6 bases). This CDR3 has 15 amino acids. Between the trimmed V and J ends, which lost 0 bases and 5 bases, there was a span of 9 bases. CDR1 is SGHRS and CDR2 is YFSETQ in the germline V gene.

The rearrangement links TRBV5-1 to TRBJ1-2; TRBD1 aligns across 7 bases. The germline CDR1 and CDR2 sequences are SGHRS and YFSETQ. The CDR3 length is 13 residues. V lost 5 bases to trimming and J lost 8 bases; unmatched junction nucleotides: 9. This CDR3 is CASSSQGVWGYTF. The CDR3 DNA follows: TGCGCCAGCAGTTCTCAGGGGGTCTGGGGCTACACCTTC.

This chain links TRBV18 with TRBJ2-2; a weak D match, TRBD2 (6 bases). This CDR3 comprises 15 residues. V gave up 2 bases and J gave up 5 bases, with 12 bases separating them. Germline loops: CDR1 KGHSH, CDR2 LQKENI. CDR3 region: CASSPGGARTGELFF. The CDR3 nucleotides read TGTGCCAGCTCACCAGGAGGGGCGCGAACCGGGGAGCTGTTTTTT.

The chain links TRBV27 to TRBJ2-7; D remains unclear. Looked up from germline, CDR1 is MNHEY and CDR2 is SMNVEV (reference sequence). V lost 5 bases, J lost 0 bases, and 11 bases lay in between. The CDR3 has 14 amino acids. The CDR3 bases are TGTGCCAGCAGTCCTAGACTGAGCTCCTACGAGCAGTACTTC. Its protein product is CASSPRLSSYEQYF.

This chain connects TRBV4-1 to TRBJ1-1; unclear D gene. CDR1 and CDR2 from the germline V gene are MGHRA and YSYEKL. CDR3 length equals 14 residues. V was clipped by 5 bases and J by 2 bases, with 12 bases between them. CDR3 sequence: CASSRERGNTEAFF. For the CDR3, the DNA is TGCGCCAGCAGCAGAGAGCGGGGAAACACTGAAGCTTTCTTT.

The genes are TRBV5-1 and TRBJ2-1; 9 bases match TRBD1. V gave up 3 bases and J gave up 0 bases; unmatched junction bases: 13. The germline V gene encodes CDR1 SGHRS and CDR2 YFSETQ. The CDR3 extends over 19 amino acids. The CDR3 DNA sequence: TGCGCCAGCAGCTCCCCGGTTGGGACAGGGCTAAGCTCCTACAATGAGCAGTTCTTC. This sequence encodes CASSSPVGTGLSSYNEQFF.

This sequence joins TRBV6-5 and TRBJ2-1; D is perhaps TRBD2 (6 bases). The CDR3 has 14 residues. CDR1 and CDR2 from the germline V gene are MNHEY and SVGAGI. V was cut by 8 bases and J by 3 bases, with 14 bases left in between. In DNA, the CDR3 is TGTGCCAGCGGGGGGACTCACCGCTACAATGAGCAGTTCTTC. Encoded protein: CASGGTHRYNEQFF.

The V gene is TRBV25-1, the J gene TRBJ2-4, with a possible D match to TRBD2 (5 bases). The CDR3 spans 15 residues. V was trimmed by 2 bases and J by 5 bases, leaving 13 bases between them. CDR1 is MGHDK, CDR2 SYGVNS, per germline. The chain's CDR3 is CASSEGGLRQNIQYF. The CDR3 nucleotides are TGTGCCAGCAGTGAAGGAGGACTTCGGCAAAACATTCAGTACTTC.

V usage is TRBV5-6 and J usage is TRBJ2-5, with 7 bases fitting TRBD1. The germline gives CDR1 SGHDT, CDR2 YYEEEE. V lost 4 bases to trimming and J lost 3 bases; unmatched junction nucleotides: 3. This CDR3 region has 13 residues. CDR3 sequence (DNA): TGTGCCAGCAGCGTTGACAGGGAAGAGACCCAGTACTTC. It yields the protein CASSVDREETQYF.

In nucleotides, the CDR3 is TGCGCCAGCAGCATCACAGCGGGGGGGACACAAGAGACCCAGTACTTC. It encodes CASSITAGGTQETQYF. This chain connects TRBV5-1 to TRBJ2-5, with 10 nucleotides matching TRBD2. The germline V gene has CDR1 SGHRS and CDR2 YFSETQ. The CDR3 runs to 16 residues. V was pared by 4 bases and J by 2 bases, with 8 bases of the junction left unmatched.

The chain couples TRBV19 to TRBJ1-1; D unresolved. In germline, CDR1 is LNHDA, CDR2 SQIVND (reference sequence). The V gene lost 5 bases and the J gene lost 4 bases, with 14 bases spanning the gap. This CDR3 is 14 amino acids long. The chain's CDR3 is CASSLPGVGTEAFF. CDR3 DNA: TGTGCCAGTAGTTTACCCGGAGTGGGCACTGAAGCTTTCTTT.

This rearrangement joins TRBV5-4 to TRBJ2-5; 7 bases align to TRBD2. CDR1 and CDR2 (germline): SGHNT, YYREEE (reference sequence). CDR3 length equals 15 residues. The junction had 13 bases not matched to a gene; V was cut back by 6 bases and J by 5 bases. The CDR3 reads CASTSPLEGGETQYF. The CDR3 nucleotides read TGTGCCAGCACCTCCCCCTTAGAGGGAGGGGAGACCCAGTACTTC.

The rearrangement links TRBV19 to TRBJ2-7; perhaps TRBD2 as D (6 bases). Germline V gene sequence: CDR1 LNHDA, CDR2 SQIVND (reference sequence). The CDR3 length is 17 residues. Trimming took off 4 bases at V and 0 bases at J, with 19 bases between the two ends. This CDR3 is CASSSAPGLLSSYEQYF. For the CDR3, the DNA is TGTGCCAGTAGTAGTGCTCCGGGACTCCTTAGCTCCTACGAGCAGTACTTC.

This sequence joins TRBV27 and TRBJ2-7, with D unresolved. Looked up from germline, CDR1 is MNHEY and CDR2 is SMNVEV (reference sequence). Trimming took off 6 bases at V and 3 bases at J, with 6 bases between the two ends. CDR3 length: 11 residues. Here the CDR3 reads CASSSLYEQYF. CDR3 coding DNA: TGTGCCAGCAGCTCCCTCTACGAGCAGTACTTC.